The TCR beta chain under discussion was sequenced for a study of cytomegalovirus exposure and HLA in healthy donors (dated by TCRdb to about 2017). About the full investigation: In an earlier analysis of under 750 of the donors, about 270 Gb of sequence data and 120 million or so unique TCR beta sequences from approximately 180 million T cells were reported. Every repertoire in the discovery cohort had been generated on one and the same sequencing platform. Besides the first cohort of 550 to 750 subjects, a separate validation cohort made up of over 95 different subjects was used. On average, roughly 240,000 unique TCR beta nucleotide sequences were sequenced per donor among a few hundred genotyped donors of the cohort, with roughly 18% of those sequences being non-productive. A handful of DR-DQ haplotypes were treated as single units for association and clustering because of strong linkage in the cohort. The number of donors typed differed by locus, with roughly 620-630 for A, B, C, DRB1 and DQB1, more than 500 for DQA1, 600 to 610 for DPA1, and some 450 for DPB1. Donor age, sex, ethnicity and CMV serostatus were compiled alongside the repertoire data. A later genetic analysis took genome-wide SNP genotypes for 398 of the 666 donors and used that subset as a discovery cohort. Of the 398 genotyped donors, less than 90% were placed in the genetic ancestry cluster associated with self-reported Caucasian donors. An earlier analysis of fewer than 700 of the donors applied high-throughput TCR beta sequencing to assess whether each TCR beta V gene segment acted as functional or pseudogenic. The aim of the study was to test whether cataloging public T cell receptors could identify signatures of past pathogen exposure. Class I and class II HLA loci were covered by the typing at four-digit resolution. The study combined high-throughput TCR immunosequencing, statistical association of individual TCRs with disease status, and machine learning to predict cytomegalovirus infection status. The study used immunosequencing to profile the T cell repertoires of under 700 subjects and linked those repertoires to cytomegalovirus serostatus. The later analysis used no new phenotypic data to find candidate immune exposures, relying instead on TCR beta sequences and their occurrence across donors. An early release covering roughly 600 HLA-typed donors comprised about 290 gigabases of sequencing data and around 86 million unique TCR sequences. To study patterns of TCR occurrence, a later analysis re-analyzed previously published TCR beta repertoires from several hundred donors and added high-resolution HLA genotyping. General findings and caveats noted by the study authors: According to a later analysis, TCR association rates differed among HLA loci, with DRB1 alleles showing the most associated TCRs and HLA-C alleles showing the fewest. Specific HLA alleles were associated with some 15,000 TCR beta sequences at a false discovery rate of 0.05 in a later analysis. In both the original and validation cohorts, the classifier was reported to diagnose cytomegalovirus status with high specificity and sensitivity. The 87-base-pair reads could not distinguish some IMGT-functional V segments, including TRBV6-2 and TRBV6-3, so those segments were excluded. The sequencing pipeline was judged likely to have produced a cluster of highly shared sequence variants as a technical artifact. The presence/absence analyses assumed that sequencing depth was roughly uniform across donors, and that assumption may not be true. A further reported finding was that TCR beta sequences accurately predicted the HLA-A and HLA-B alleles for most subjects in the first cohort. Because counts were too low, 15 to 20 rarely observed V segments, including chromosome 9 orphons, were excluded from the earlier analysis of several hundred of the donors. Across donors, most TCR sequences were observed very rarely, whereas some public TCRs were present in many individuals. A later genetic analysis reported fewer N-insertions in productive TCRs among donors in an Asian-associated ancestry cluster than the roughly 640-donor mean. Because HLA typing was unavailable for some donors at each locus, only the typed subset was used in association tests. For the cohort, immune exposure information was limited to CMV serostatus. A total of roughly 160 TCR beta chains were listed by the study as associated with cytomegalovirus. In a later analysis, HLA-associated TCR beta chains were found to be more clonally expanded and to have lower generation probabilities than equally common non-associated chains. According to a later analysis, parvovirus B19, influenza, CMV and Epstein-Barr virus appeared linked to several top co-occurrence clusters. An earlier analysis of approximately 570 of the donors showed that most TCR beta V segments appeared in productive rearrangements either about 90% or about 30% of the time, which broadly matched IMGT annotations. The authors suggested that the approach could potentially be extended to other disease states and immunological phenotypes. Strong co-occurrence of HLA alleles, especially DR and DQ, made assigning TCR associations to individual alleles difficult. An association between a missense DCLRE1C variant and V-gene and J-gene trimming of TCR beta chains was found in a later genetic analysis and replicated in an independent cohort. Linkage disequilibrium might explain the correlated functional status among segregating V segments, but an unknown experimental factor could not be excluded. In this cohort, only TCR beta chains were sequenced, and detectable features were limited by the absence of alpha or paired-chain data. In vitro tests confirmed that a few of the cytomegalovirus-associated TCR beta chains recognize cytomegalovirus antigens. According to a later analysis, most CMV-associated TCR beta chains appeared to be HLA-restricted, and the HLA associations seemed to be driven largely by CMV exposure.

Libraries were prepared through the immunoSEQ multiplex PCR assay. A mixture of 60 forward primers for TCR Vbeta segments and 13 reverse primers for TCR Jbeta segments was used in the multiplex PCR. Amplification of the CDR3 region of rearranged TCR beta genes was performed with a multiplex PCR assay on genomic DNA. The amplified TCR beta libraries were sequenced on the Illumina HiSeq System as 87-base-pair reads. The source study handled its data this way. Across the 640 or so repertoires, a later analysis counted roughly 77 million unique TCR beta chains, 9.5 million to 12 million of which were shared by at least two donors. To remove PCR and sequencing errors, raw reads were error-corrected and collapsed into unique sequences using a nearest-neighbor algorithm that merged closely related sequences. To assign V, D and J gene segments, CDR3 sequences were aligned to IMGT reference sequences. Each retained sequence needed at least a six-nucleotide match to both a V gene segment and a J gene segment. A rearrangement was called productive if the CDR3 had no stop codons and remained in frame with V and J, and every other rearrangement was called non-productive. CDR3 was defined by IMGT convention, running from the second conserved V-encoded cysteine to the conserved J-encoded phenylalanine. In an earlier analysis of 550 to 650 of the donors, sequences lacking an unambiguous match to a single V gene segment were excluded. An earlier analysis of 500 to 600 of the donors classified V segments as functional when productive rearrangements were above 56.7% and as segregating when the standard deviation between donors was above 5%. A statistical classification framework was developed to diagnose cytomegalovirus status using the catalog of TCR beta chain sequences. V and J gene assignment, in a later analysis, came from comparing TCR nucleotide sequences with IMGT/GENE-DB human TR gene sequences. A later analysis assigned CDR3 sequences and most-parsimonious VDJ recombination scenarios with the TCRdist pipeline. In a later analysis, each TCR beta chain was defined by its CDR3 amino acid sequence together with its V-gene family, and reads without a unique V-gene family were excluded. In a later analysis, a few hundred highly shared, low-generation-probability nucleotide sequences were removed to address suspected cross-contamination and a sequencing artifact. In a later analysis, a clonal expansion index for each public chain was calculated from normalized within-repertoire ranks of inferred template counts. Generation probabilities in a later analysis came from a VDJ recombination model fitted to out-of-frame rearrangements, and those results were checked against IGoR. In a later analysis, hypergeometric tests were used to score TCR-TCR, TCR-HLA and TCR-CMV co-occurrence, with a repertoire-size bias correction applied to TCR pairs. To estimate false discovery rates, a later analysis permuted the HLA or CMV assignments 20 times. A later analysis grouped co-occurring TCRs with DBSCAN, adding TCRdist sequence similarity when clustering within HLA-allele-positive subsets. Repertoires with fewer than 30,000 or more than 120,000 public chains, plus five repertoires with anomalous nucleotide sharing, were excluded from co-occurrence clustering. TCRdb obtained this table from immuneACCESS and retained in-frame rearrangements with V and J assigned. These tables miss some clones; where compared with another copy, unresolved V genes account for less than half of the shortfall, and the remainder is unexplained. V, J and clone size are taken as reported in that table, and D and trimming were inferred from the DNA itself. This sample holds roughly 160,000 clones; approximately 80% were observed only once. Jointly, the top ten make up 1.5% to 2% of the sample.

Clipping removes 7 bases from V and 7 bases from J, with 14 as the unmatched junction base count. The germline V gene provides CDR1 SNHLY and CDR2 FYNNEI. From the cysteine up to the phenylalanine, the CDR3 has a length of 15 residues. The entry retains the CDR3 DNA only, 45 bases that are in frame from base 1. The cohort consisted of 666 healthy bone marrow donors. At the time of sampling, all cohort members were nominally healthy, though unrecorded immune exposures were likely present. The donor was CMV seronegative and was included in the group of over 300 seronegative cohort members. A peripheral blood sample was collected from each donor, and TCR beta sequencing was performed on peripheral blood mononuclear cells. Genomic DNA was extracted from the blood cell samples with the Qiagen DNeasy Blood Extraction Kit. There are a few counts of this clone. Its cognate antigen has yet to be identified. The sample holds no much larger clone one base away, and base qualities are not on file.

The chain is made from TRBV2 and TRBJ1-2; 8 central bases correspond to TRBD1. Sequencing used PBMCs. This receptor was obtained from a woman aged 30 to 39 in good health and CMV-seronegative. The DNA sequence is as follows: TGTGCCAGCACAATCGGGACAGGTTTTTTCTCTGGCTACACCTTC. Its protein is CASTIGTGFFSGYTF.